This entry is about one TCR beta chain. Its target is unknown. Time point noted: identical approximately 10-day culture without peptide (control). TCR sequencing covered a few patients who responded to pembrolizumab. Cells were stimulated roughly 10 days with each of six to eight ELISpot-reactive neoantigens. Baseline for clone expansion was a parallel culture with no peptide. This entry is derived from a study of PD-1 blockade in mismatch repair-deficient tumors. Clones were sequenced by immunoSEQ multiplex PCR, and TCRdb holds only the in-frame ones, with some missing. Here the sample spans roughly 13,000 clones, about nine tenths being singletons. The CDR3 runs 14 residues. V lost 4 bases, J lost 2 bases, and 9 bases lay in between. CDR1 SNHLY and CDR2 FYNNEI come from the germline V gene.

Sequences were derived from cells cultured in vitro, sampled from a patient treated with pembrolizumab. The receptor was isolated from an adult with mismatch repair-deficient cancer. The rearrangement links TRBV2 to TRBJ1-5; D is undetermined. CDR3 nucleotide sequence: TGTGCCAGCAGTGCGGACCGGGGCAATCAGCCCCAGCATTTT. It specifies CASSADRGNQPQHF.